Below are 13 T cell receptor beta chains sequenced from a single sample in a study of blood T cell repertoires in COVID-19. The method was immunoSEQ multiplex PCR; TCRdb's version includes in-frame clones alone and lacks a portion of them. The table shows about 21,000 clones, with around nine tenths occurring only once. The sample comprised peripheral blood. The receptor set was obtained from a human donor with active COVID-19. The donor label of this sample is uncertain.

This sequence joins TRBV4-2 and TRBJ2-7; 12 bases align to TRBD2. Trimming at V came to 4 bases and at J to 6 bases, leaving 7 bases not matched to a gene. In germline, CDR1 is LGHNA, CDR2 YNFKEQ. This CDR3 is 15 amino acids long. The CDR3 is CASSPGLAGLGEQYF. The CDR3 DNA follows: TGTGCCAGCAGCCCTGGACTAGCGGGACTGGGCGAGCAGTACTTC.

This sequence joins TRBV7-6 and TRBJ2-7; TRBD2 matches 10 bases. V was pared by 5 bases and J by 6 bases, with 10 bases of the junction left unmatched. The CDR3 spans 15 residues. Germline assignment: CDR1 SGHVS and CDR2 FNYEAQ. CDR3 sequence reads: CASSPSGGRVGEQYF. CDR3 in DNA: TGTGCCAGCAGCCCTAGCGGGGGTAGGGTAGGCGAGCAGTACTTC.

The chain couples TRBV9 to TRBJ2-7; 7 bases line up with TRBD2. The germline CDR1 and CDR2 sequences are SGDLS and YYNGEE. CDR3 length: 13 amino acids. The J segment lost 5 bases and the V segment lost 4 bases, leaving 6 bases of the junction unmatched. The CDR3 loop is CASSTGGWDEQYF. The CDR3 DNA reads TGTGCCAGCAGCACCGGGGGGTGGGACGAGCAGTACTTC.

The genes are TRBV28 and TRBJ1-3; 9 bases map to TRBD1. From germline, CDR1 is MDHEN and CDR2 SYDVKM. Losses at the gene ends were 2 bases for V and 4 bases for J; bases not matched to a gene: 3. The length of the CDR3 is 15 residues. CDR3 sequence reads: CASSLSGQGGNTIYF. The CDR3 bases are TGTGCCAGCAGTTTAAGTGGACAGGGGGGAAACACCATATATTTT. The variable domain in full, completed from reference TRBV28 and TRBJ1-3, reads DVKVTQSSRYLVKRTGEKVFLECVQDMDHENMFWYRQDPGLGLRLIYFSYDVKMKEKGDIPEGYSVSREKKERFSLILESASTNQTSMYLCASSLSGQGGNTIYFGEGSWLTVV.

A remark on this clone: The junction and the germline gene differ at one end; a read error may be behind it. This chain links TRBV7-9 with TRBJ2-7; 11 nucleotides match TRBD2. This CDR3 is built from 16 residues. Germline V lookup: CDR1 SEHNR, CDR2 FQNEAQ (reference sequence). CDR3 DNA: TGTGCCAGCAGCATAGCTAAACTAGCGGGAGTGGGCGAGCAGTACTTC. It codes for CASSIAKLAGVGEQYF. Combining the CDR3 with reference TRBV7-9 and TRBJ2-7 gives the whole variable domain DTGVSQNPRHKITKRGQNVTFRCDPISEHNRLYWYRQTLGQGPEFLTYFQNEAQLEKSRLLSDRFSAERPKGSFSTLEIQRTEQGDSAMYLCASSIAKLAGVGEQYFGPGTRLTVT.

This rearrangement joins TRBV9 to TRBJ1-5, with D hard to call. The CDR3 contains 14 residues. Germline V gene sequence: CDR1 SGDLS, CDR2 YYNGEE. V dropped 0 bases and J dropped 5 bases, with 9 bases sitting between them. CDR3 residues: CASSVGESDQPQHF. Written as DNA, the CDR3 is TGTGCCAGCAGCGTAGGTGAGTCGGATCAGCCCCAGCATTTT.

The chain joins TRBV6-2 or TRBV6-3 to TRBJ1-2; TRBD1 might be the D (6 bases). CDR3 size: 14 residues. Trimming shortened V by 2 bases and J by 7 bases, and 14 bases separated the two germline ends. The germline V gene has CDR1 MNHEY and CDR2 SVGEGT. The CDR3 nucleotides read TGTGCCAGCAGTTACCAGGGGACGGTTCGTGGCTACACCTTC. Translating it yields CASSYQGTVRGYTF.

The chain uses TRBV28 and TRBJ1-2; D ambiguous. CDR3 size: 13 residues. V lost 6 bases to trimming and J lost 9 bases, with 17 bases between them. In germline, CDR1 is MDHEN, CDR2 SYDVKM. CDR3 amino acids: CASSPPALVSYTF. CDR3 sequence (DNA): TGTGCCAGCAGCCCACCAGCGCTCGTCAGCTACACCTTC.

V is TRBV6-1 and J is TRBJ2-4; possibly TRBD2 for D (5 bases). The CDR3 spans 16 residues. The germline CDR1 and CDR2 sequences are MNHNS and SASEGT. V was trimmed by 4 bases and J by 0 bases, leaving 13 bases between them. The CDR3 DNA is TGTGCCAGCAGTGGAGGGCGGCGGCTAGCCAAAAACATTCAGTACTTC. Protein sequence: CASSGGRRLAKNIQYF.

The rearrangement joins TRBV9 to TRBJ2-1; D is ambiguous. The germline V gene encodes CDR1 SGDLS and CDR2 YYNGEE. V lost 0 bases, J lost 7 bases, and 5 bases lay in between. The CDR3 is 12 residues long. The CDR3 loop is CASSVGSNEQFF. As DNA, the CDR3 is TGTGCCAGCAGCGTAGGTTCGAATGAGCAGTTCTTC.

The chain couples TRBV7-2 to TRBJ2-7; TRBD2 matches at 7 bases. This CDR3 has 13 amino acids. V was pared by 6 bases and J by 6 bases, with 8 bases of the junction left unmatched. Germline lookup yields CDR1 SGHTA and CDR2 FQGNSA. CDR3 in DNA: TGTGCCAGCAGGCGGGACTATTATTCCGAGCAGTACTTC. This gives the protein CASRRDYYSEQYF.

This chain uses TRBV11-3 with TRBJ2-5; 10 bases map to TRBD2. The CDR3 length is 17 residues. Germline-derived CDR1 and CDR2 are SGHNT and YENEEA. Unmatched junction bases numbered 5, after V lost 0 bases and J lost 1 base. The CDR3 coding sequence is TGTGCCAGCAGCTTAGATAGCGGGAGGACTATCCAAGAGACCCAGTACTTC. The encoded protein is CASSLDSGRTIQETQYF.

The V gene is TRBV30, the J gene TRBJ2-4; D may be TRBD2 (7 bases). The germline V and J ends were trimmed by 0 bases and 7 bases, with 10 bases remaining between them. This CDR3 contains 13 residues. Germline loops: CDR1 GTSNPN, CDR2 SVGIG (reference sequence). In nucleotides, the CDR3 is TGTGCCTGGAGTGTACAGGGAGGGAACATTCAGTACTTC. Its translation is CAWSVQGGNIQYF.